This T cell receptor (beta chain) was captured in a study of blood T cell repertoires in COVID-19. Study summary: Sites in the United States, Italy and Spain provided acute and convalescent COVID-19 samples. T cells, B-cell-depleted T cells, or PBMCs provided the cDNA or gDNA that served as material.

TCRdb's copy holds only in-frame clones and misses some; the assay was immunoSEQ multiplex PCR. The sample yields a few hundred thousand clones, approximately 85% seen once. Deletions cut 2 bases from V and 7 bases from J, with 11 bases between. This CDR3 has 13 amino acids. Germline V lookup: CDR1 SGHVS, CDR2 FQNEAQ. Participants' own reports of clinical history determined their cohort assignment. The specimen sequenced was PBMCs or T cells enriched from blood (not recorded which). J is TRBJ1-1 and V is TRBV7-8; D remains ambiguous. The TCR comes from a young man who had recovered from COVID-19. The CDR3 DNA sequence: TGTGCCAGCAGCTTATTAGGCGGGAGTGAAGCTTTCTTT. Protein sequence: CASSLLGGSEAFF.